One sample yielded the 20 T cell receptor beta chains listed below, sequenced in a study of shared clonotypes between healthy human individuals. The repertoire was sequenced with immunoSEQ multiplex PCR; TCRdb's copy has only in-frame clones and lacks some. The sample consists of some 2,400,000 clones, approximately 96% of them appearing once. Sequencing input: naive CD4+ T cells sorted from blood. As for subset: CD45RA+ positively selected. Source of these receptors: a man between 18 and 29 years old in good health.

This chain links TRBV9 with TRBJ1-1, with D maybe TRBD1 (5 bases). Germline V gene sequence: CDR1 SGDLS, CDR2 YYNGEE. Trimming pared 4 bases from V and 0 bases from J, leaving 13 bases between. This CDR3 has 15 amino acids. This CDR3 is CASSPHRGLNTEAFF. CDR3 DNA sequence: TGTGCCAGCAGCCCTCATCGGGGCTTGAACACTGAAGCTTTCTTT.

Comments on this clone: Other nucleotide sequences in the sample specify the same CDR3. The chain has TRBV19 and TRBJ1-5; TRBD1 matches at 8 bases. The CDR3 runs to 14 residues. Unmatched junction bases numbered 2, after V lost 3 bases and J lost 4 bases. Germline lookup yields CDR1 LNHDA and CDR2 SQIVND (reference sequence). CDR3 nucleotides: TGTGCCAGTAGTATCGGGGACAGGAATCAGCCCCAGCATTTT. Its translation: CASSIGDRNQPQHF.

The genes are TRBV19 and TRBJ2-7, with D unclear. This CDR3 comprises 13 residues. V gave up 4 bases and J gave up 2 bases, with 9 bases separating them. Germline assignment: CDR1 LNHDA and CDR2 SQIVND (reference sequence). CDR3 sequence reads: CASSTAPTYEQYF. The DNA of the CDR3 is TGTGCCAGTAGTACAGCGCCTACCTACGAGCAGTACTTC.

This rearrangement joins TRBV29-1 to TRBJ2-7; 12 bases fit TRBD2. CDR1 is SQVTM and CDR2 is ANQGSEA in the germline V gene. V was clipped by 4 bases and J by 0 bases; unmatched bases: 7. The CDR3 totals 16 residues. The CDR3, as DNA: TGCAGCGTTGGACCTCGACTAGCGGGAGACTCCTACGAGCAGTACTTC. Translating it yields CSVGPRLAGDSYEQYF.

The chain joins TRBV6-6 to TRBJ1-2; possible D gene TRBD1, 5 bases. V was cut by 7 bases and J by 4 bases, with 10 bases left in between. This CDR3 is built from 12 residues. Per the germline V gene, CDR1 is MNHNY and CDR2 is SVGAGI (reference sequence). The CDR3 is CASMGGVYGYTF. The CDR3 coding sequence is TGTGCCAGCATGGGGGGGGTCTATGGCTACACCTTC.

The rearrangement joins TRBV7-9 to TRBJ1-3; 7 nucleotides match TRBD1. The CDR3 loop spans 17 amino acids. The J segment lost 1 base and the V segment lost 5 bases, leaving 11 bases of the junction unmatched. The germline gives CDR1 SEHNR, CDR2 FQNEAQ (reference sequence). CDR3 DNA: TGTGCCAGCAGCGCCCGACAGGGTAGGGGGTCTGGAAACACCATATATTTT. Protein product: CASSARQGRGSGNTIYF.

CDR3 residues: CASSPNSGQGIGLTF. CDR3 coding DNA: TGCGCCAGCAGCCCCAATAGTGGACAGGGAATCGGTCTCACCTTC. The chain uses TRBV5-1 and TRBJ1-2, with 8 nucleotides matching TRBD1. The V gene's germline CDR1 is SGHRS and CDR2 YFSETQ. The junction had 18 bases not matched to a gene; V was cut back by 4 bases and J by 13 bases. The length of the CDR3 is 15 residues. The full variable domain, in which reference TRBV5-1 and TRBJ1-2 provide the parts outside the CDR3, is KAGVTQTPRYLIKTRGQQVTLSCSPISGHRSVSWYQQTPGQGLQFLFEYFSETQRNKGNFPGRFSGRQFSNSRSEMNVSTLELGDSALYLCASSPNSGQGIGLTFGSGTRLTVV.

The J gene is TRBJ2-1, the V gene TRBV30, with D perhaps assigned TRBD1 or TRBD2 (5 bases each). The CDR3 loop spans 13 amino acids. V lost 7 bases to trimming and J lost 7 bases, with 17 bases between them. The germline gives CDR1 GTSNPN, CDR2 SVGIG (reference sequence). CDR3: CASRGVGVNEQFF. In DNA form, the CDR3 reads TGTGCCTCCAGAGGGGTTGGGGTTAATGAGCAGTTCTTC.

The chain combines TRBV10-2 with TRBJ2-2; 13 nucleotides agree with TRBD2. The CDR3 sequence is 16 residues long. Germline V CDR1 and CDR2: WSHSY, SAAADI. Trimming cost V 7 bases and J 7 bases; bases outside gene matches: 9. CDR3 sequence reads: CASNRLAGGSIGELFF. For the CDR3, the DNA is TGCGCCAGCAACCGACTAGCGGGAGGTTCAATCGGGGAGCTGTTTTTT.

This chain links TRBV18 with TRBJ1-5; 8 bases match TRBD1. The CDR3 covers 16 residues. J gave up 3 bases and V 3 bases, and 7 bases lay outside the gene matches. Looked up from germline, CDR1 is KGHSH and CDR2 is LQKENI. CDR3 bases: TGTGCCAGCTCACCTTTAGCAGGGGGCAACAATCAGCCCCAGCATTTT. Residues: CASSPLAGGNNQPQHF.

The chain has TRBV5-4 and TRBJ2-5, with 7 bases that match TRBD2. The CDR3 length is 14 residues. CDR1 and CDR2 from the germline V gene are SGHNT and YYREEE (reference sequence). Trimming took 2 bases from V and 0 from J; bases not matched to a gene: 1. The CDR3 sequence: CASSLAGYQETQYF. The CDR3 DNA is TGTGCCAGCAGCTTAGCGGGGTACCAAGAGACCCAGTACTTC.

This clone was recorded a few times. The chain combines TRBV5-6 with TRBJ1-5; 10 nucleotides align to TRBD1. The CDR3 length is 15 residues. The junction had 3 bases not matched to a gene; V was cut back by 3 bases and J by 3 bases. Germline V gene sequence: CDR1 SGHDT, CDR2 YYEEEE. The DNA for the CDR3 is TGTGCCAGCAGCTGGGGACAGGGGAACAATCAGCCCCAGCATTTT. Amino acids: CASSWGQGNNQPQHF.

The V gene is TRBV12-2, the J gene TRBJ1-2; no DNA check was done on the table's D call, TRBD1. TRBV12-2 is reported as a pseudogene. This CDR3 spans 15 amino acids. The DNA for the CDR3 is TGTGCAAGTCGCTCCTTCTACAGGGGCGGCTATGGCTACACCTTC. Protein: CASRSFYRGGYGYTF.

The chain is built from TRBV11-2 and TRBJ1-3, with unresolved D. Germline values: CDR1 SGHAT, CDR2 FQNNGV. CDR3 size: 15 residues. The V and J ends lost 5 bases and 6 bases respectively, with 17 bases between them. Here the CDR3 DNA reads TGTGCCAGCAGCCGCGACTCACTCAAAGAAAACACCATATATTTT. As protein: CASSRDSLKENTIYF. Looking up the rest from reference TRBV11-2 and TRBJ1-3 gives the full variable domain: EAGVAQSPRYKIIEKRQSVAFWCNPISGHATLYWYQQILGQGPKLLIQFQNNGVVDDSQLPKDRFSAERLKGVDSTLKIQPAKLEDSAVYLCASSRDSLKENTIYFGEGSWLTVV.

The V and J genes are TRBV12-5 and TRBJ2-7, with TRBD1 matching over 7 bases. With V trimmed by 6 bases and J by 1 base, 6 bases remained unmatched. The CDR3 length is 14 residues. From germline, CDR1 is LGHNT and CDR2 FRNRAP. DNA for the CDR3: TGTGCTAGTGGCCGAGGGGGACAGTCCTACGAGCAGTACTTC. Translated: CASGRGGQSYEQYF.

DNA of the CDR3: TGTGCCAGCAGCCTTATGGGGGGGAAGGCCTACGAGCAGTACTTC. Its protein is CASSLMGGKAYEQYF. This chain joins TRBV5-4 and TRBJ2-7; 7 bases are shared with TRBD2. From germline, CDR1 is SGHNT and CDR2 YYREEE (reference sequence). J lost 2 bases, V lost 4 bases, and 9 bases had no gene match. This CDR3 is built from 15 residues.

The CDR3 DNA follows: TGTGCCAGCAGTACTATCCGGGGGCCTAACTATGGCTACACCTTC. Translated: CASSTIRGPNYGYTF. The rearrangement uses TRBV28 and TRBJ1-2, with D tentatively TRBD1 (6 bases). Deletions cut 5 bases from V and 0 bases from J, with 13 bases between. The germline gives CDR1 MDHEN, CDR2 SYDVKM. The CDR3 contains 15 residues.

This sequence joins TRBV18 and TRBJ2-3; 8 bases are shared with TRBD2. J gave up 3 bases and V 0 bases, and 5 bases lay outside the gene matches. The CDR3 has 16 amino acids. Germline V gene data show CDR1 as KGHSH and CDR2 as LQKENI. The CDR3 loop is CASSPPSGRGTDTQYF. The CDR3 DNA reads TGTGCCAGCTCACCACCAAGCGGGAGAGGAACAGATACGCAGTATTTT.

The chain recombines TRBV11-2 with TRBJ1-1; D possibly corresponds to TRBD1 (6 bases). The CDR3 length is 16 residues. Trimming cost V 1 base and J 3 bases, with 15 bases left between them. Looked up from germline, CDR1 is SGHAT and CDR2 is FQNNGV. The CDR3 sequence is CASSLVPSGQYTEAFF. The CDR3 nucleotides read TGTGCCAGCAGCTTAGTACCCTCAGGACAGTACACTGAAGCTTTCTTT.

The chain recombines TRBV11-2 with TRBJ2-7; 8 bases line up with TRBD1. The germline CDR1 and CDR2 sequences are SGHAT and FQNNGV. The CDR3 consists of 13 residues. V lost 4 bases and J lost 5; bases outside the gene matches: 4. The CDR3 here is CASSWTGFNEQYF. As DNA, the CDR3 is TGTGCCAGCAGCTGGACAGGGTTCAACGAGCAGTACTTC.